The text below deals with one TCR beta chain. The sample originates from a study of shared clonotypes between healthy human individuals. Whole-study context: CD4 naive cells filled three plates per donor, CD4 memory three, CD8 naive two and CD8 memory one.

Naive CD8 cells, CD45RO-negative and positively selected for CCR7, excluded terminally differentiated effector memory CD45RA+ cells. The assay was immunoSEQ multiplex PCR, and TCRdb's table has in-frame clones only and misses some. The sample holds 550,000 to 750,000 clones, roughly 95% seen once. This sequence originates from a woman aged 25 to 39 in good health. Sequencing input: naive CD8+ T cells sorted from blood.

CDR3 DNA: TGTGCCAGCAGCTTGGACAGCCCCTACGAGCAGTACTTC. It codes for CASSLDSPYEQYF. The genes are TRBV7-9 and TRBJ2-7, with a tentative D call TRBD1 (6 bases). The CDR3 is 13 residues long. Germline V gene sequence: CDR1 SEHNR, CDR2 FQNEAQ (reference sequence). V lost 3 bases to trimming and J lost 2 bases, with 8 bases between them. Drawing the rest from reference TRBV7-9 and TRBJ2-7, the complete variable domain is DTGVSQNPRHKITKRGQNVTFRCDPISEHNRLYWYRQTLGQGPEFLTYFQNEAQLEKSRLLSDRFSAERPKGSFSTLEIQRTEQGDSAMYLCASSLDSPYEQYFGPGTRLTVT.